What follows are 8 T cell receptor beta chains derived from one specimen sequenced in a study of Ad26.COV2.S vaccination and SARS-CoV-2 variants. The treatment denotes: some 20 received Ad26.COV2.S at low or high dose, single or two shots; about 5 received placebo; per-sample allocation not given. Following the first vaccine or placebo injection, samples were taken on day 63. Profiled with immunoSEQ multiplex PCR; TCRdb holds only in-frame clones, not every one. The table includes roughly 350,000 clones, 88% detected once. Sequencing used peripheral blood, obtained in a trial of Ad26.COV2.S vaccine versus placebo. These receptors were obtained from a person between 18 and 59 years old who received the Ad26.COV2.S COVID-19 vaccine or a placebo.

This clone was observed a handful of times. This chain joins TRBV6-2 or TRBV6-3 and TRBJ2-1, with 7 nucleotides matching TRBD1. The CDR3 length is 16 residues. Unmatched junction bases numbered 6, after V lost 4 bases and J lost 0 bases. Germline CDR1 and CDR2: MNHEY and SVGEGT. CDR3 bases: TGTGCCAGCAGTTTTTGGACAGGCCTCTCCTACAATGAGCAGTTCTTC. As protein: CASSFWTGLSYNEQFF.

This chain uses TRBV10-3 with TRBJ1-1; D ambiguous. The CDR3 is 13 amino acids. The germline CDR1 and CDR2 sequences are ENHRY and SYGVKD. The V and J ends lost 3 bases and 4 bases respectively, with 9 bases between them. CDR3 DNA: TGTGCCATCAGTGACGGTATAGGCACTGAAGCTTTCTTT. The encoded protein is CAISDGIGTEAFF.

The chain carries TRBV19 and TRBJ1-1; 7 nucleotides match TRBD1. This CDR3 has 14 amino acids. Trimming at V came to 5 bases and at J to 3 bases, leaving 6 bases not matched to a gene. The V gene's germline CDR1 is LNHDA and CDR2 SQIVND (reference sequence). CDR3 sequence reads: CASSVTGVYTEAFF. DNA of the CDR3: TGTGCCAGTAGTGTAACAGGGGTCTACACTGAAGCTTTCTTT.

This clone was seen only once. The J gene is TRBJ1-2, the V gene TRBV27, with D maybe TRBD1 (5 bases). The CDR3 runs 14 residues. Looked up from germline, CDR1 is MNHEY and CDR2 is SMNVEV (reference sequence). V lost 5 bases to trimming and J lost 2 bases, with 12 bases between them. CDR3 DNA sequence: TGTGCCAGCAGTCCCCCCGGGGCGAACTATGGCTACACCTTC. It specifies CASSPPGANYGYTF.

The chain couples TRBV28 to TRBJ1-5; 7 bases align to TRBD1. The CDR3 has 13 amino acids. Per the germline V gene, CDR1 is MDHEN and CDR2 is SYDVKM. Germline trimming cut 11 bases from V and 10 bases from J; bases unmatched to any gene: 14. The DNA for the CDR3 is TGTGCCGGGAAAGGGACAGAAAGTGATCCCCAGCATTTT. It is translated as CAGKGTESDPQHF.

The J gene is TRBJ2-7, the V gene TRBV4-2; TRBD1 matches 8 bases. The V gene end was trimmed by 2 bases and the J gene end by 7 bases; junction bases not matched to a gene: 10. Germline assignment: CDR1 LGHNA and CDR2 YNFKEQ. The CDR3 is made up of 15 amino acids. The CDR3 coding sequence is TGTGCCAGCAGCCAATCTGGACAGGGTTATGGAGAGCAGTACTTC. Encoded protein: CASSQSGQGYGEQYF.

The rearrangement joins TRBV18 to TRBJ2-3; maybe TRBD1 (8 bases). V was clipped by 2 bases and J by 5 bases, with 11 bases between them. Germline V gene lookup returns CDR1 KGHSH and CDR2 LQKENI. This CDR3 region has 14 residues. The CDR3 DNA follows: TGTGCCAGCTCACCAAACAGGGGGGGAGATACGCAGTATTTT. Translation: CASSPNRGGDTQYF. The variable domain in full, completed from reference TRBV18 and TRBJ2-3, reads NAGVMQNPRHLVRRRGQEARLRCSPMKGHSHVYWYRQLPEEGLKFMVYLQKENIIDESGMPKERFSAEFPKEGPSILRIQQVVRGDSAAYFCASSPNRGGDTQYFGPGTRLTVL.

J is TRBJ1-5 and V is TRBV5-6, with 7 bases aligning to TRBD1. Germline-derived CDR1 and CDR2 are SGHDT and YYEEEE. The trim removed 1 base at V and 1 base at J, leaving 2 bases unmatched. The CDR3 is made up of 15 amino acids. The CDR3 region has the DNA TGTGCCAGCAGCTTGACACAGGGGAGCAATCAGCCCCAGCATTTT. It is translated as CASSLTQGSNQPQHF.